The clone carrying this T cell receptor (beta chain) was picked up a small number of times. Its antigen is unknown. Researchers used the Oncomine TCR Beta short-read assay to sequence DNA from cultured CD4+ T cells. TCRdb called the PCR reads again in MiXCR, with one record for every CDR3 protein. This table has around 25,000 distinct CDR3 sequences, under 40% appearing once. Specified time point: late sampling 161 to 241 days after vaccination in three convalescent patients. Sample treatment: approximately 9-day PBMC culture with coronavirus spike peptide pools or control peptides (ViraFEST assay). This record comes from a study of vaccination and CD4 T cells after COVID-19. Sample: CD4+ T cells from blood, cultured in vitro, taken about 7 months after SARS-CoV-2 vaccination. The receptor was isolated from a human donor who had recovered from COVID-19.

The CDR3 is CASSKIGGQTEAFF. CDR3 in DNA: TGTGCCAGCAGTAAAATCGGGGGGCAGACTGAAGCTTTCTTT. The genes are TRBV28 and TRBJ1-1; possible D gene TRBD1, 6 bases. This CDR3 region has 14 residues. V was cut by 5 bases and J by 5 bases, with 15 bases left in between. Per the germline V gene, CDR1 is MDHEN and CDR2 is SYDVKM.